This T cell receptor (beta chain) is from a study of T-cell reconstitution after alpha-beta-depleted transplantation in children. Ten or more counts support this clonotype. The TCRbeta library was prepared with unique molecular identifiers. TCRdb re-called the PCR reads with MiXCR, one entry per CDR3 protein. This repertoire shows around 490,000 distinct CDR3 sequences, roughly an eighth found once; its top ten account for approximately 14%. This CDR3 spans 15 amino acids. Trimming pared 2 bases from V and 0 bases from J, leaving 10 bases between. In germline, CDR1 is SGHRS, CDR2 YFSETQ. The chain employs TRBV5-1 and TRBJ2-3; D gene unclear. The sample in question was PBMCs, mostly from graft donor cells, obtained 180 days after TCRalphabeta/CD19-depleted stem cell transplant. This receptor was identified in a female patient between 2 and 15 years old who had a stem cell transplant for aplastic anemia, so the T cells may come from the graft donor. DNA for the CDR3: TGCGCCAGCAGCTTCAGGTCTGGCAGCACAGATACGCAGTATTTT. It specifies CASSFRSGSTDTQYF.